This paragraph reports one T cell receptor (beta chain). Its specificity is not known. This may be a read error: a much more frequent sequence differs by one nucleotide. Primed by a sample-barcoded 5' primer and a J-beta primer mix, a second PCR proceeded for roughly 6 to 12 cycles. One entry per CDR3 protein results from TCRdb running MiXCR on the 5' RACE reads. The table shows 600,000 or so distinct CDR3 sequences, with under 30% occurring only once. The data are from a study of blood T cells in healthy people across ages. The sample, about 9.7 milliliters of peripheral blood, was drawn from each donor. Study conclusions and caveats: Versus aged donors, long-lived donors had higher diversity and more naive CD4+ cells. It was not known whether donors were CMV positive (a possible confounder of expanded clonotype changes). With unsorted PBMCs, a conclusive comparison of naive versus antigen-experienced cells was not possible.

This CDR3 is built from 16 residues. Germline CDR1 DFQATT, CDR2 SNEGSKA (reference sequence). The TCR sequence derives from a woman aged 80 or over in good health. Sequenced sample: blood. The chain joins TRBV20-1 to TRBJ2-1; TRBD2 matches 11 bases. The CDR3 coding sequence is TGCAGTGCGGGGGATAGCGGGGGGGACTCCTACAGTGAGCAGTTCTTC. Amino acids: CSAGDSGGDSYSEQFF.